The 15 T cell receptor beta chains below all came from one sample that was sequenced in a study of tumor-infiltrating lymphocytes in localized non-small cell lung cancer. The repertoire was sequenced with immunoSEQ multiplex PCR; TCRdb's copy has only in-frame clones and lacks some. The repertoire has 7,000 to 8,000 clones, approximately 57% of them found once; the top ten carry about 12%. Sequencing input: lung tumor tissue. The receptors come from a human donor with non-small cell lung cancer.

The V and J genes are TRBV6-5 and TRBJ2-2; no reliable D call. CDR3 size: 12 residues. Germline V lookup: CDR1 MNHEY, CDR2 SVGAGI. The ends were cut back, 6 bases at V and 3 bases at J, with 5 bases in the middle. The CDR3 loop is CASRRDTGELFF. DNA for the CDR3: TGTGCCAGCAGAAGGGACACCGGGGAGCTGTTTTTT.

In its sample, this clone was seen once. The chain employs TRBV9 and TRBJ1-1; D unresolved. Germline values: CDR1 SGDLS, CDR2 YYNGEE. The CDR3 runs 16 residues. V was trimmed by 3 bases and J by 5 bases, leaving 20 bases between them. The CDR3 coding sequence is TGTGCCAGCAGCGACCCAGGTTCCTCAAAGGGTACTGAAGCTTTCTTT. Protein product: CASSDPGSSKGTEAFF. The full variable domain, completed using reference TRBV9 and TRBJ1-1, is DSGVTQTPKHLITATGQRVTLRCSPRSGDLSVYWYQQSLDQGLQFLIQYYNGEERAKGNILERFSAQQFPDLHSELNLSSLELGDSALYFCASSDPGSSKGTEAFFGQGTRLTVV.

The chain uses TRBV2 and TRBJ2-7; 8 bases agree with TRBD1. The V segment lost 5 bases and the J segment 6 bases; nucleotides outside the gene matches: 24. Germline CDR1 is SNHLY and CDR2 is FYNNEI. The CDR3 consists of 19 residues. CDR3 DNA: TGTGCCAGCAGTTTCCCCCGCCGGACAGGGAAAACTCTTGCGTCCGAGCAGTACTTC. It specifies CASSFPRRTGKTLASEQYF.

This chain uses TRBV27 with TRBJ1-2, with D tentatively TRBD1 (6 bases). The V gene's germline CDR1 is MNHEY and CDR2 SMNVEV (reference sequence). The V end lost 3 bases, the J end lost 4 bases, and 12 bases lay between the germline ends. The CDR3 runs to 14 residues. The CDR3, as DNA: TGTGCCAGCAGTTTTGGGGGGGCGTCCTATGGCTACACCTTC. Encoded protein: CASSFGGASYGYTF.

This chain links TRBV30 with TRBJ2-7; D possibly uses TRBD1 or TRBD2 (5 bases each). In germline, CDR1 is GTSNPN, CDR2 SVGIG (reference sequence). V was shortened by 0 bases and J by 4 bases, with 22 bases between the two germline ends. CDR3 length equals 17 residues. CDR3 protein: CAWSVIGGPGPTYEQYF. The CDR3 nucleotides are TGTGCCTGGAGTGTAATTGGAGGACCGGGGCCGACATACGAGCAGTACTTC.

V usage is TRBV7-6 and J usage is TRBJ2-7, with 8 bases fitting TRBD1. The germline CDR1 and CDR2 sequences are SGHVS and FNYEAQ. V gave up 5 bases and J gave up 5 bases; unmatched junction bases: 11. This CDR3 contains 15 residues. CDR3: CASSGGQGQAHEQYF. In DNA, the CDR3 is TGTGCCAGCAGCGGAGGACAGGGCCAAGCCCACGAGCAGTACTTC. Supplemented by reference TRBV7-6 and TRBJ2-7, the full variable domain reads GAGVSQSPRYKVTKRGQDVALRCDPISGHVSLYWYRQALGQGPEFLTYFNYEAQQDKSGLPNDRFSAERPEGSISTLTIQRTEQRDSAMYRCASSGGQGQAHEQYFGPGTRLTVT.

The chain has TRBV30 and TRBJ1-1; TRBD1 might be the D (6 bases). The CDR3 is 13 residues long. Germline V lookup: CDR1 GTSNPN, CDR2 SVGIG (reference sequence). The V gene lost 7 bases and the J gene lost 5 bases, with 17 bases spanning the gap. The CDR3 loop is CASRGPVGTEAFF. In DNA form, the CDR3 reads TGTGCCTCCAGGGGCCCGGTAGGAACTGAAGCTTTCTTT.

By its share, this clone is medium-sized. The chain uses TRBV7-9 and TRBJ2-1; 7 nucleotides line up with TRBD2. The CDR3 runs 15 residues. J was trimmed by 4 bases and V by 2 bases; bases with no gene match: 5. Germline assignment: CDR1 SEHNR and CDR2 FQNEAQ (reference sequence). CDR3 sequence reads: CASSLSGAVYNEQFF. The CDR3 region has the DNA TGTGCCAGCAGCTTAAGCGGGGCAGTTTACAATGAGCAGTTCTTC.

V usage is TRBV19 and J usage is TRBJ2-1; TRBD2 matches at 12 bases. Germline-derived CDR1 and CDR2 are LNHDA and SQIVND (reference sequence). The length of the CDR3 is 15 residues. The V segment lost 1 base and the J segment 5 bases; nucleotides outside the gene matches: 0. The CDR3 DNA follows: TGTGCCAGTAGTATAGGACTAGCGGGAGACAATGAGCAGTTCTTC. It encodes CASSIGLAGDNEQFF.

CDR3 in DNA: TGTGCCAGCACACAGGGCGGGGGGGCGTCCTACAATGAGCAGTTCTTC. It codes for CASTQGGGASYNEQFF. This chain uses TRBV9 with TRBJ2-1, with 9 bases fitting TRBD2. The junction had 8 bases not matched to a gene; V was cut back by 6 bases and J by 1 base. This CDR3 contains 16 residues. The germline CDR1 and CDR2 sequences are SGDLS and YYNGEE. Complete variable domain (other parts from reference TRBV9 and TRBJ2-1): DSGVTQTPKHLITATGQRVTLRCSPRSGDLSVYWYQQSLDQGLQFLIQYYNGEERAKGNILERFSAQQFPDLHSELNLSSLELGDSALYFCASTQGGGASYNEQFFGPGTRLTVL.

The gene calls are TRBV11-3 and TRBJ1-1; D not certain. The CDR3 loop spans 15 amino acids. Trimming shortened V by 2 bases and J by 2 bases, and 12 bases separated the two germline ends. Germline CDR1 reads SGHNT; CDR2 reads YENEEA. CDR3 sequence (DNA): TGTGCCAGCAGCTTAAGGGAGGGTCCTAACACTGAAGCTTTCTTT. Translation: CASSLREGPNTEAFF.

This clone is medium-sized within its sample. J is TRBJ1-2 and V is TRBV4-1; D perhaps matches TRBD1 (6 bases). The CDR3 consists of 15 residues. Between the trimmed V and J ends, which lost 3 bases and 4 bases, there was a span of 15 bases. Per the germline V gene, CDR1 is MGHRA and CDR2 is YSYEKL. CDR3 region: CASSHPPRGSYGYTF. The CDR3 bases are TGCGCCAGCAGCCATCCCCCCAGGGGATCCTATGGCTACACCTTC.

The genes are TRBV28 and TRBJ2-1; TRBD2 agrees at 9 bases. CDR1 MDHEN and CDR2 SYDVKM come from the germline V gene. V lost 3 bases, J lost 2 bases, and 2 bases stayed unmatched. This CDR3 is 15 amino acids long. The DNA for the CDR3 is TGTGCCAGCAGTTTCCCTAGCGGGACCTACAATGAGCAGTTCTTC. It encodes CASSFPSGTYNEQFF.

In its sample, this clone is large. The chain couples TRBV7-6 to TRBJ1-2, with D perhaps TRBD1 (5 bases). CDR3 length: 14 residues. Germline V gene sequence: CDR1 SGHVS, CDR2 FNYEAQ. V lost 2 bases to trimming and J lost 4 bases, with 11 bases between them. The CDR3 reads CASSLSTQVYGYTF. CDR3 coding DNA: TGTGCCAGCAGCTTATCGACACAGGTCTATGGCTACACCTTC.

The gene calls are TRBV29-1 and TRBJ1-1, with unresolved D. Deletions cut 6 bases from V and 1 base from J, with 9 bases between. Per the germline V gene, CDR1 is SQVTM and CDR2 is ANQGSEA. The CDR3 extends over 12 amino acids. The CDR3 DNA follows: TGCAGCGTGTCGATGGGGAACACTGAAGCTTTCTTT. Translation gives CSVSMGNTEAFF.